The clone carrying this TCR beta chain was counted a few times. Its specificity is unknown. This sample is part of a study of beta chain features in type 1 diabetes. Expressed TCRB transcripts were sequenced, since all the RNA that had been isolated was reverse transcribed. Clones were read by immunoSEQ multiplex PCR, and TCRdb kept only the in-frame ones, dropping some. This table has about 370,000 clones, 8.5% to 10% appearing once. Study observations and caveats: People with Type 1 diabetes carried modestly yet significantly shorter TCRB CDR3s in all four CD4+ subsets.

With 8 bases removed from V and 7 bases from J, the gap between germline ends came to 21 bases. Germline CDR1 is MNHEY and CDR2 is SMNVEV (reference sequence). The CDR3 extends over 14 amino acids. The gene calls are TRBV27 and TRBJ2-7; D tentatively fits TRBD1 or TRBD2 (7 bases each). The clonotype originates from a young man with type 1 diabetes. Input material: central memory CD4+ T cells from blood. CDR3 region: CASGKQGTTREQYF. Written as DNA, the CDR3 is TGTGCCAGCGGGAAACAGGGGACTACGCGGGAGCAGTACTTC.